The text below deals with one TCR beta chain. Clones were sequenced by immunoSEQ multiplex PCR, and TCRdb holds only the in-frame ones, with some missing. This sample has 140,000 to 150,000 clones, with more than 75% found just once. The data stem from a study of blood T cell repertoires in COVID-19. At the level of the study: In each case, the material was cDNA or gDNA derived from T cells, B-cell-depleted T cells, or PBMCs.

Sequencing input: peripheral blood. The receptor was isolated from a man between 60 and 75 years old with active or convalescent COVID-19.

CDR3 protein: CASSPGQADQPQHF. The CDR3 coding sequence is TGTGCCAGCTCACCGGGACAGGCGGATCAGCCCCAGCATTTT. The chain carries TRBV18 and TRBJ1-5; 8 positions agree with TRBD1. V was pared by 3 bases and J by 5 bases, with 3 bases of the junction left unmatched. Germline V gene data show CDR1 as KGHSH and CDR2 as LQKENI. The CDR3 is made up of 14 amino acids.